The present TCR beta chain was sequenced within a study of T cell repertoires in cytomegalovirus infection. In the study overall: From public TCR beta signatures came an indication of both CMV infection and matching HLA type. Overall study results and limits: Of the TCR beta families, the public ones yielded a cumulative frequency that identified carriers of CMV plus the relevant HLA.

The CDR3 is 17 amino acids. The trim removed 2 bases at V and 6 bases at J, leaving 12 bases unmatched. Germline values: CDR1 DFQATT, CDR2 SNEGSKA (reference sequence). This clonotype was seen many times. Antigen unknown. TCRdb re-derived calls from the reads in MiXCR, one entry per CDR3 protein. The sample lists 200,000 to 300,000 distinct CDR3 sequences, 9% to 15% seen once, with 1.5% to 2% in the top ten. Sequenced sample: PBMCs. This chain uses TRBV20-1 with TRBJ2-1, with TRBD2 matching 11 bases. The TCR comes from a human donor in good health (CMV status not recorded). Some clones in this sample may be carry-over from other donors' samples. CDR3 nucleotides: TGCAGTGCTAGACTATTTTTACTAGCGGGGGACTTCAATGAGCAGTTCTTC. This translates into CSARLFLLAGDFNEQFF.